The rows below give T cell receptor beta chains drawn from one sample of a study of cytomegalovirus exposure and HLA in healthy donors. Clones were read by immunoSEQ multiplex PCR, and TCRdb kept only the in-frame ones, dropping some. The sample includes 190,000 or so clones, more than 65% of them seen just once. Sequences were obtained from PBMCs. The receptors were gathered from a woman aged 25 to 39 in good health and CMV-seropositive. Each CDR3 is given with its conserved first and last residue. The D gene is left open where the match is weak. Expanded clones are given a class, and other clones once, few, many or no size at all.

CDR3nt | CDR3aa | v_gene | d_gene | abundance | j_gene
TGTGCCACCAGCCAAGGACTGACGGGAACCTACGAGCAGTACTTC | CATSQGLTGTYEQYF | TRBV15 | . | . | TRBJ2-7
TGCAGCTATAAACCCGGGACAAGTTACACAGATACGCAGTATTTT | CSYKPGTSYTDTQYF | TRBV29-1 | . | . | TRBJ2-3
TGCGCCAGCAGCTTGGCAGGTACTGGAAACACCATATATTTT | CASSLAGTGNTIYF | TRBV5-1 | . | . | TRBJ1-3
TGTGCCAGCAGCCGACAAGCTAGCGGGAGCGCCAATACGCAGTATTTT | CASSRQASGSANTQYF | TRBV7-2 | TRBD2 | . | TRBJ2-3
TGTGCCTGGAGTCAAAACACCCCTAACTATGGCTACACCTTC | CAWSQNTPNYGYTF | TRBV30 | . | . | TRBJ1-2
TGTGCCAGCAGTTACGGACAGGGTTGGAACACAGATACGCAGTATTTT | CASSYGQGWNTDTQYF | TRBV6-5 | TRBD1 | . | TRBJ2-3
TGTGCCAGCAGCCCACAGGGGTCGGGCCAAGAGCAGTACTTC | CASSPQGSGQEQYF | TRBV5-4 | TRBD1 | . | TRBJ2-7
TGTGCCAGCAGCCGGACTAGCGGGGGGACAGGAACCGGGGAGCTGTTTTTT | CASSRTSGGTGTGELFF | TRBV7-9 | TRBD2 | . | TRBJ2-2
TGCGCCAGCAGCCTGACTAGCGCCACCTACAATGAGCAGTTCTTC | CASSLTSATYNEQFF | TRBV5-1 | TRBD2 | . | TRBJ2-1
TGTGCCAGCAGTTTATGGGGGACAGGGCTCAATCAGCCCCAGCATTTT | CASSLWGTGLNQPQHF | TRBV27 | TRBD1 | . | TRBJ1-5
TGCAGCGTTGATCGGTCTAGCGGGATTCAAGATACGCAGTATTTT | CSVDRSSGIQDTQYF | TRBV29-1 | TRBD2 | . | TRBJ2-3
TGTGCCAGCAGTGAGGGGCAGTATAATGAAAAACTGTTTTTT | CASSEGQYNEKLFF | TRBV6-1 | . | few | TRBJ1-4
TGTGCCAGCAGTTACCGGGACAGGTTTTACGAGCAGTACTTC | CASSYRDRFYEQYF | TRBV6-5 | TRBD1 | . | TRBJ2-7
TGTGCCAGCAGTTCCTCCGGTTGGGGCTCCTCTGGAAACACCATATATTTT | CASSSSGWGSSGNTIYF | TRBV28 | . | . | TRBJ1-3
TGTGCCTGGAGTACCGACGGACAGGAACCAAAAATTTTCTGGAACACTGAAGCTTTCTTT | CAWSTDGQEPKIFWNTEAFF | TRBV30 | TRBD1 | . | TRBJ1-1
TGTGCCAGCAGCTTGGCAGGGTACCACGAGCAGTACTTC | CASSLAGYHEQYF | TRBV5-6 | . | few | TRBJ2-7
TGTGCCAGCAGTTTTTCAGGGCCCAATCAGCCCCAGCATTTT | CASSFSGPNQPQHF | TRBV27 | . | . | TRBJ1-5
TGCGCCAGCAGCGCCAGCGCGAACACCGGGGAGCTGTTTTTT | CASSASANTGELFF | TRBV5-1 | . | . | TRBJ2-2
TGTGCCAGCAGCTTCGGGGGGGTGGATCAGCCCCAGCATTTT | CASSFGGVDQPQHF | TRBV5-4 | . | . | TRBJ1-5
TGTGCCAGCAGTGAGGCAGGGGGAAGGCCCCAGCATTTT | CASSEAGGRPQHF | TRBV6-1 | TRBD1 | . | TRBJ1-5
TGTGCTAGTGGTTTGGCTCGAACTAGCGGGGCCTACGAGCAGTACTTC | CASGLARTSGAYEQYF | TRBV12-5 | TRBD2 | . | TRBJ2-7
TGTGCCAGCAGTTCGGGACTAGCGGTGTACAATGAGCAGTTCTTC | CASSSGLAVYNEQFF | TRBV28 | TRBD2 | . | TRBJ2-1
TGTGCCAGCAGTTACCTCTCAGCCCCGGCTGGGGGGGAGCAGTTCTTC | CASSYLSAPAGGEQFF | TRBV6-5 | . | . | TRBJ2-1
TGTGCCAGCATGCGGGGGGTCACTGAAGCTTTCTTT | CASMRGVTEAFF | TRBV6-5 | . | . | TRBJ1-1
TGTGCCAGCAGGGGTGGTTCGGGGACTGGGGAAAAACTGTTTTTT | CASRGGSGTGEKLFF | TRBV2 | . | . | TRBJ1-4
TGTGCTAGCAGCTTAAGCTTAATAGAGGCCAATGAGCAGTTCTTC | CASSLSLIEANEQFF | TRBV7-7 | . | . | TRBJ2-1
TGTGCCAGCAGCCAGTCGAGACAGGCCCAAGAGACCCAGTACTTC | CASSQSRQAQETQYF | TRBV7-8 | . | . | TRBJ2-5
TGTGCCAGCAGTGGGACGGGACAGCCTCTCCCAGCTTTCTTT | CASSGTGQPLPAFF | TRBV6-6 | TRBD1 | . | TRBJ1-1
TGCAGCGTTGCGCCAGCGGGAGGGGGTGGGGAGCTGTTTTTT | CSVAPAGGGGELFF | TRBV29-1 | TRBD2 | . | TRBJ2-2
TGCAGTGCTGGAGTGCAGAATGGCTACACCTTC | CSAGVQNGYTF | TRBV20-1 | . | . | TRBJ1-2
TGTGCCAGCAGTCCCCCTTCGGGGGGCTACACCTTC | CASSPPSGGYTF | TRBV2 | . | once | TRBJ1-2
TGTGCCAGCAGTAGGTCTAGCGGAACCTACGAGCAGTACTTC | CASSRSSGTYEQYF | TRBV6-5 | TRBD2 | . | TRBJ2-7
TGTGCCAGCAGCTTTGTTGCGGCGGGAGGGAATGAGCAGTTCTTC | CASSFVAAGGNEQFF | TRBV7-2 | TRBD2 | . | TRBJ2-1
TGTGCCAGTGGACAGGAGACCTACGAGCAGTACTTC | CASGQETYEQYF | TRBV27 | TRBD1 | . | TRBJ2-7
TGTGCCAGCAGCTTAGGGTGGGGACAGGGGTCGGACGAGCAGTACTTC | CASSLGWGQGSDEQYF | TRBV7-2 | TRBD1 | once | TRBJ2-7
TGTGCCAGCAGCCCTCTAGCGGCAGCCCCCTACGAGCAGTACTTC | CASSPLAAAPYEQYF | TRBV27 | TRBD2 | few | TRBJ2-7
TGTGCCACCAGCAGAGGTACAACCGGGACAGGGATGCTCTATGGCTACACCTTC | CATSRGTTGTGMLYGYTF | TRBV15 | TRBD1 | . | TRBJ1-2
TGTGCCAGCAGTTCTGGGGGGATGAACACTGAAGCTTTCTTT | CASSSGGMNTEAFF | TRBV7-2 | . | . | TRBJ1-1
TGTGCCAGCAGCCAAATAGACGCCGGGACAGGGGTTTATGGCTACACCTTC | CASSQIDAGTGVYGYTF | TRBV21-1 | . | . | TRBJ1-2
TGTGCCAGCAGCCAAGGTTTTCGGGTTAGCGGGAGCACCGGGGAGCTGTTTTTT | CASSQGFRVSGSTGELFF | TRBV4-2 | TRBD2 | . | TRBJ2-2
TGTGCCAGCTCACCGGAACTAGCGGGAGTTGAGCAGTTCTTC | CASSPELAGVEQFF | TRBV18 | TRBD2 | . | TRBJ2-1
TGCGCCAGCAGTGGGACAGGGGCCACTGAAGCTTTCTTT | CASSGTGATEAFF | TRBV5-1 | TRBD1 | . | TRBJ1-1
TGCGCCAGCAGCTCTGGGGCGGTCCGGACTGAAGCTTTCTTT | CASSSGAVRTEAFF | TRBV5-1 | . | once | TRBJ1-1
TGTGCCAGCAGCTACAGGGGGTCTCCTCCACGCACTGAAGCTTTCTTT | CASSYRGSPPRTEAFF | TRBV5-6 | TRBD1 | . | TRBJ1-1
TGTGCCAGCAGCACCCCGGGACAGGGTCTCGGGACCCAGTACTTC | CASSTPGQGLGTQYF | TRBV9 | TRBD1 | . | TRBJ2-5
TGTGCCAGTAGTATACAAGCGGGAGGACCCAATGAGCAGTTCTTC | CASSIQAGGPNEQFF | TRBV19 | TRBD2 | . | TRBJ2-1
TGCGCCAGCAGCCACTTGGGGCTAGCGGAGCTCACAGATACGCAGTATTTT | CASSHLGLAELTDTQYF | TRBV5-1 | TRBD2 | once | TRBJ2-3
TGTGCCAGCCGCTTGGGCGGGAGCGTGTACAATGAGCAGTTCTTC | CASRLGGSVYNEQFF | TRBV6-5 | TRBD2 | once | TRBJ2-1
TGTGCCAGCAGTTTACGCAGGGGGCTCGGGGAGCTGTTTTTT | CASSLRRGLGELFF | TRBV27 | TRBD1 | . | TRBJ2-2
TGCGCCAGCAGTGGGACTAGCGGACAAGAGACCCAGTACTTC | CASSGTSGQETQYF | TRBV10-1 | TRBD2 | . | TRBJ2-5
TGTGCCAGCAGCTTAGTAGGAGGGTCTGATGAAAAACTGTTTTTT | CASSLVGGSDEKLFF | TRBV7-2 | . | . | TRBJ1-4
TGTGCCAGCAGTTCCACTTTAAAAGGCGGTGTTTTGGATACGCAGTATTTT | CASSSTLKGGVLDTQYF | TRBV27 | . | . | TRBJ2-3
TGTGCCAGTTTGACTAGTTTGGAGGACACCGGGGAGCTGTTTTTT | CASLTSLEDTGELFF | TRBV2 | . | once | TRBJ2-2
TGCAGCGTTGGGGCGACACTGAACACTGAAGCTTTCTTT | CSVGATLNTEAFF | TRBV29-1 | . | few | TRBJ1-1